The next 6 T cell receptor beta chains were all read from a single sample in a study of cytomegalovirus exposure and HLA in healthy donors. PCR amplification relied on 60 Vbeta primers (plus 13 Jbeta primers). TCRdb keeps only in-frame clones here, not all; method: immunoSEQ multiplex PCR. Of 130,000 to 150,000 clones detected, around 79% appear once; the ten largest clones hold about 6.9%. The sample comprised PBMCs. The receptors here all came from a woman aged 40 to 55 in good health and CMV-seropositive.

The chain links TRBV5-4 to TRBJ2-7; D perhaps matches TRBD1 (6 bases). Per the germline V gene, CDR1 is SGHNT and CDR2 is YYREEE (reference sequence). The CDR3 is 14 residues long. The V and J ends lost 0 bases and 6 bases respectively, with 13 bases between them. This CDR3 is CASSLGQGLLEQYF. CDR3 nucleotides: TGTGCCAGCAGCTTGGGGCAGGGGTTGCTCGAGCAGTACTTC.

The chain links TRBV2 to TRBJ1-6, with TRBD1 matching 7 bases. Germline trimming cut 6 bases from V and 7 bases from J; bases unmatched to any gene: 6. The germline CDR1 and CDR2 sequences are SNHLY and FYNNEI. The CDR3 runs 14 residues. CDR3 residues: CASRGQSMNSPLHF. Written as DNA, the CDR3 is TGTGCCAGCAGGGGACAGTCTATGAATTCACCCCTCCACTTT. Based on the CDR3 plus reference TRBV2 and TRBJ1-6, the full variable domain is EPEVTQTPSHQVTQMGQEVILRCVPISNHLYFYWYRQILGQKVEFLVSFYNNEISEKSEIFDDQFSVERPDGSNFTLKIRSTKLEDSAMYFCASRGQSMNSPLHFGNGTRLTVT.

This clone occurred a few times. The chain couples TRBV10-2 to TRBJ1-2; the D is unclear. The CDR3 has 16 residues. Trimming removed 2 bases at V and 0 bases at J, with 13 bases between. The germline V gene encodes CDR1 WSHSY and CDR2 SAAADI. The CDR3 bases are TGCGCCAGCAGTGAGCCCGGAGATAGTACTAACTATGGCTACACCTTC. It encodes CASSEPGDSTNYGYTF.

V and J are TRBV28 and TRBJ2-1, with a weak D call TRBD2 (6 bases). The germline gives CDR1 MDHEN, CDR2 SYDVKM. This CDR3 has 15 amino acids. V was pared by 4 bases and J by 8 bases, with 18 bases between. CDR3: CASSSTTRGTYEQFF. CDR3 DNA: TGTGCCAGCAGTTCAACTACTCGGGGGACGTATGAGCAGTTCTTC.

This sequence joins TRBV2 and TRBJ1-2; 7 bases are a match to TRBD1. The CDR3 is 13 residues long. The germline V gene encodes CDR1 SNHLY and CDR2 FYNNEI. V lost 7 bases, J lost 5 bases, and 7 bases stayed unmatched. CDR3 sequence: CASTDGTAYGYTF. The CDR3 DNA sequence: TGTGCCAGCACCGACGGGACAGCTTATGGCTACACCTTC.

The chain is built from TRBV2 and TRBJ2-1, with TRBD1 as a possible D gene (5 bases). Germline V gene lookup returns CDR1 SNHLY and CDR2 FYNNEI. The CDR3 extends over 15 amino acids. V shed 5 bases and J shed 1 base, with 12 bases lying between them. CDR3 loop: CASSIARGSYNEQFF. CDR3 DNA: TGTGCCAGCAGTATAGCTAGGGGTTCCTACAATGAGCAGTTCTTC.